One sample yielded the 2 T cell receptor beta chains listed below, sequenced in a study of blood T cell repertoires in COVID-19. Sequenced by immunoSEQ multiplex PCR; TCRdb stores in-frame clones only, minus some. The sample lists about 69,000 clones; 60% to 80% were seen once. Sample: peripheral blood. These receptor sequences come from a man between 60 and 75 years old with acute or convalescent COVID-19.

The chain uses TRBV6-2 or TRBV6-3 and TRBJ2-5; 11 bases match TRBD2. Germline-derived CDR1 and CDR2 are MNHEY and SVGEGT. The CDR3 extends over 18 amino acids. V dropped 2 bases and J dropped 0; count of bases not matched to a gene: 8. CDR3 residues: CASSYILTSGGNQETQYF. As DNA, the CDR3 is TGTGCCAGCAGTTACATTCTCACTAGCGGGGGCAACCAAGAGACCCAGTACTTC.

The rearrangement links TRBV7-2 to TRBJ1-1, with TRBD1 matching 7 bases. Germline CDR1 and CDR2: SGHTA and FQGNSA. This CDR3 has 14 residues. J was trimmed by 7 bases and V by 7 bases; bases with no gene match: 12. The chain's CDR3 is CASKSRDSRFEAFF. The CDR3, as DNA: TGTGCCAGCAAAAGCCGGGACAGCAGGTTTGAAGCTTTCTTT.